This TCR beta chain was sequenced during a study of CD8 T cells in Susac syndrome. This CDR3 contains 16 residues. Trimming at V came to 0 bases and at J to 2 bases, leaving 3 bases not matched to a gene. The germline CDR1 and CDR2 sequences are SGHAT and FQNNGV. When the RNA was reverse transcribed, random hexamers were used with an input of roughly 0.45 to 1 ug. MiXCR was run by TCRdb on the immunoSEQ multiplex PCR reads, yielding one entry per CDR3 protein. The sample consists of some 150,000 distinct CDR3 sequences, around 95% of them appearing once. V usage is TRBV11-2 and J usage is TRBJ2-3; 9 bases fit TRBD2. The source of this sequence is a human donor with multiple sclerosis. What was sequenced was CD8+ T cells from PBMCs. CDR3 protein: CASSLEAGGNTDTQYF. CDR3 bases: TGTGCCAGCAGCTTAGAAGCGGGGGGAAACACAGATACGCAGTATTTT.